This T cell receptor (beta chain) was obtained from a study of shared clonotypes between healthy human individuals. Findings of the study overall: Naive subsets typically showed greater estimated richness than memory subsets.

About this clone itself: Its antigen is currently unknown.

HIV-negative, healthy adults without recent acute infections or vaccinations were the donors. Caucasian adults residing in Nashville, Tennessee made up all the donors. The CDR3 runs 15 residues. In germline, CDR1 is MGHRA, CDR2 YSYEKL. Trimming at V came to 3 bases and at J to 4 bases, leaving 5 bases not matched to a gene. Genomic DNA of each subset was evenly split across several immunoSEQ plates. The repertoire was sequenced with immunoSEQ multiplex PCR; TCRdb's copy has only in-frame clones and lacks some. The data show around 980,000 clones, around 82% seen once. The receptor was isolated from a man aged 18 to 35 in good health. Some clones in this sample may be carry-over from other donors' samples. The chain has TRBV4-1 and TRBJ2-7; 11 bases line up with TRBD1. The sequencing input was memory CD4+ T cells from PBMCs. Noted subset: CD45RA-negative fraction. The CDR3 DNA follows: TGCGCCAGCAGCCATCCGGGACAGGGGGTATACGAGCAGTACTTC. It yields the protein CASSHPGQGVYEQYF.